This TCR beta chain was identified in a study of T cell responses to AZD1222 COVID-19 vaccine. This clone has only one observation. Its antigen remains unknown. Assay used: immunoSEQ multiplex PCR; TCRdb lists only in-frame clones, some missing. The sample contains approximately 180,000 clones, over 85% of which appear only once. Study findings and constraints: Clonal diversity was possibly underestimated; the donors were predominantly white British and more often female. The breadth and depth of Spike-specific TCRs increased once two AZD1222 doses had been given.

The germline V gene has CDR1 SGHDN and CDR2 FVKESK. With 1 base removed from V and 0 bases from J, the gap between germline ends came to 6 bases. The length of the CDR3 is 15 residues. This clonotype was sampled from an adult who received the MenACWY meningococcal vaccine as a control. The chain has TRBV14 and TRBJ1-4; unclear D gene. The sequencing here drew on peripheral blood, taken 28 days after the second dose of the MenACWY control vaccine. CDR3 bases: TGTGCCAGCAGCCAAGCCCCGTCAACTAATGAAAAACTGTTTTTT. It specifies CASSQAPSTNEKLFF.